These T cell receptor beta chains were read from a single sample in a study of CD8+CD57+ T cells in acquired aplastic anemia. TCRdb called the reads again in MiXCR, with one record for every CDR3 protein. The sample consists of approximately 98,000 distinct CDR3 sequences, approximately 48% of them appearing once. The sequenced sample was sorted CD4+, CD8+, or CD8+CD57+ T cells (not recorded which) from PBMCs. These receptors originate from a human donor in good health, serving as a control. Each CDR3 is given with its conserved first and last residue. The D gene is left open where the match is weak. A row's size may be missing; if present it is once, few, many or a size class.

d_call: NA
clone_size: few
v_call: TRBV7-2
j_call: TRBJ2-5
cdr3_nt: TGTGCCAGCAGCTTAAAGCGGGCTCCCGAAGTGGTCCAGTACTTC
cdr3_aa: CASSLKRAPEVVQYF

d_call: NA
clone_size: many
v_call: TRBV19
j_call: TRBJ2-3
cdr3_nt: TGTGCCAGTAGCCCTCCGGGAGCGGGCATCACAGATACGCAGTATTTT
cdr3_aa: CASSPPGAGITDTQYF

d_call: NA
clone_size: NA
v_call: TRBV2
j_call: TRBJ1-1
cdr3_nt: TGTGCCAGCAGTGAGGAATTGAACACTGAAGCTTTCTTT
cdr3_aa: CASSEELNTEAFF

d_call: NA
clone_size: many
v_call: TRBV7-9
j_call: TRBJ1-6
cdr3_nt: TGTGCCAGCAGCTTATCAGGGATCGGGTCACCCCTCCACTTT
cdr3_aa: CASSLSGIGSPLHF

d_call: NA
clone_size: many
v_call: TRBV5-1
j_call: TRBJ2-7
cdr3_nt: TGCGCCAGCAGAGATGGTGGGTCCTACGAGCAGTACTTC
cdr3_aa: CASRDGGSYEQYF

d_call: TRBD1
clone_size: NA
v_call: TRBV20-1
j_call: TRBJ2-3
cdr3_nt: TGCAGTGCCGCAGGGGGTGGAACAGATACGCAGTATTTT
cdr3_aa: CSAAGGGTDTQYF

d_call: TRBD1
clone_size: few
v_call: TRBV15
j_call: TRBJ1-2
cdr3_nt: TGTGCCACCAGCAGAGGCACAGGGGGGGAAGGCTACACCTTC
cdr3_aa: CATSRGTGGEGYTF

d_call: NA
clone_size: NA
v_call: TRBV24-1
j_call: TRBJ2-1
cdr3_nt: TGTGCCACCAAGGGTACGGACAGCTCCTACAATGAGCAGTTCTTC
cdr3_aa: CATKGTDSSYNEQFF

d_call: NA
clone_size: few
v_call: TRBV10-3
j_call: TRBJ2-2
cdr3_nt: TGTGCCACCACGGTAGGACAAATGAACACCGGGGAGCTGTTTTTT
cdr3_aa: CATTVGQMNTGELFF

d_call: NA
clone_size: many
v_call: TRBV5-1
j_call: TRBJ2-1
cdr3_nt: TGCGCCAGCAGCCCTGGACGATACAATGAGCAGTTCTTC
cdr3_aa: CASSPGRYNEQFF

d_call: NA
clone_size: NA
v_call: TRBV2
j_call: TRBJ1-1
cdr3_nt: TGTGCCAGCAGAGTCTCGTCTCCAGGGACTGAAGCTTTCTTT
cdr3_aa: CASRVSSPGTEAFF

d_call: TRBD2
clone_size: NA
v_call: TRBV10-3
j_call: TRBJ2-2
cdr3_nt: TGTGCCATCAGTGACCCGACTAGCTGGGGGGAGCTGTTTTTT
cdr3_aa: CAISDPTSWGELFF

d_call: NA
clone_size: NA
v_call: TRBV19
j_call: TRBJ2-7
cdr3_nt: TGTGCCAGTAGTGCGGAGGGGAGACACGAGCAGTACTTC
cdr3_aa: CASSAEGRHEQYF

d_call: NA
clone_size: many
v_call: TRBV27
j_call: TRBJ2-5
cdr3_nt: TGTGCCAGCAGTCCCGCAGAGGTCCAAGAGACCCAGTACTTC
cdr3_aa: CASSPAEVQETQYF

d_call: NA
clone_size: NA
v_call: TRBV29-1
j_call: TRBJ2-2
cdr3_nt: TGCAGTACGGGTGACACCGGGGAGCTGTTTTTT
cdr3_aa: CSTGDTGELFF

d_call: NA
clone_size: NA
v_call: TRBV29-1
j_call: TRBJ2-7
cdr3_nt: TGCAGCGTGGGCCGGGACGGCAGCTCCTACGAGCAGTACTTC
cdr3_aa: CSVGRDGSSYEQYF

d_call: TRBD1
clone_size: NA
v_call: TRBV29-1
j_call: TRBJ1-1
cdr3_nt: TGCAGCGTTGGTAAGGCCCAGGGGGCGGAAGCTTTCTTT
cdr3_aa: CSVGKAQGAEAFF

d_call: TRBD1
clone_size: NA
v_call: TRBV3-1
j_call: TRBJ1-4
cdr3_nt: TGTGCCAGCAGCCTACGTGGACAGGGCGGTAATGAAAAACTGTTTTTT
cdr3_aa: CASSLRGQGGNEKLFF

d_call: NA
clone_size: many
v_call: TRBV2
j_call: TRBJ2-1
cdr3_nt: TGTGCCAGCAGTGACAGGGAAGGATCCTACAATGAGCAGTTCTTC
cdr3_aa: CASSDREGSYNEQFF

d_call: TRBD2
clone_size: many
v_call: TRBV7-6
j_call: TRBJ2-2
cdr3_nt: TGTGCCAGCAGCTTGGGACTAGCGGGGGGTCGAGTCACCGGGGAGCTGTTTTTT
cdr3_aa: CASSLGLAGGRVTGELFF

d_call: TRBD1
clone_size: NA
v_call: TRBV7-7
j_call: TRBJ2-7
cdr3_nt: TGTGCCAGCAGCTCGGGACAGGGGGATTACGAGCAGTACTTC
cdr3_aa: CASSSGQGDYEQYF

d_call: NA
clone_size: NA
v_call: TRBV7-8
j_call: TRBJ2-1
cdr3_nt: TGTGCCAGCAGCTTAGGTCGCATCCTGGGTGATGAGCAGTTCTTC
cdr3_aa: CASSLGRILGDEQFF

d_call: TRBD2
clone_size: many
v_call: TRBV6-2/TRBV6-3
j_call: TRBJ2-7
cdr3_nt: TGTGCCAGCAGTTACTCGACACTAGCGGGGTCCTACGAGCAGTACTTC
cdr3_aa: CASSYSTLAGSYEQYF

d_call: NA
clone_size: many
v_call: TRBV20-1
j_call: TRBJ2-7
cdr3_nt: TGCAGTGCGCGGACTGCTGAACAGGAGTCCTACGAGCAGTACTTC
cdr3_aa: CSARTAEQESYEQYF

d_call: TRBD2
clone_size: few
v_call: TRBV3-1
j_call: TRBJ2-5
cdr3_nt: TGTGCCAGCAGCCATGGGACTAGCGGGGGTGGTGGGGAGACCCAGTACTTC
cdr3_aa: CASSHGTSGGGGETQYF

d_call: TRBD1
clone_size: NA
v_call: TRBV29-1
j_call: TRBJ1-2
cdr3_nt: TGCAGCGTCGCCGGGACAGGGGGCATTTTCTATGGCTACACCTTC
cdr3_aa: CSVAGTGGIFYGYTF

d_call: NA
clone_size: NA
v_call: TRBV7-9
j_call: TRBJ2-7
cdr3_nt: TGTGCCAGCAGCCGCCTCTCCTACGAGCAGTACTTC
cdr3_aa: CASSRLSYEQYF

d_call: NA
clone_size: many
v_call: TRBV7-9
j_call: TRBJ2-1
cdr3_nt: TGTGCCTTAGGGGGGACAGATTCCTACAATGAGCAGTTCTTC
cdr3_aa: CALGGTDSYNEQFF

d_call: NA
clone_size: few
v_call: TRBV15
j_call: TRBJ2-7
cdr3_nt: TGTGCCACCAGCCGAGACAGGATAAACAACGAGCAGTACTTC
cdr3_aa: CATSRDRINNEQYF

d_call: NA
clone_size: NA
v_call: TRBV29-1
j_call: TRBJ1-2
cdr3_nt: TGCAGCGTTGAAGAGCCGCTTGGCTACACCTTC
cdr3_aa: CSVEEPLGYTF

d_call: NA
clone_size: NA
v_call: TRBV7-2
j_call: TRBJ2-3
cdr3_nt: TGTGCCAGCACCAGGGGGGCTATAGATACGCAGTATTTT
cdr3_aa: CASTRGAIDTQYF